A single sample gave rise to the 4 T cell receptor beta chains below, sequenced in a study of T cells in Graves' hyperthyroidism and ophthalmopathy. The investigators amplified TCR beta CDR3 regions from RNA transcripts. In the first-round RT-PCR of the TCR CDR3, the HTBI primer set was used. Using its own MiXCR run on the multiplex PCR reads, TCRdb lists one record per CDR3 protein. The sample includes approximately 400,000 distinct CDR3 sequences, approximately 18% of them seen just once. Material: blood. Receptors originate from a man between 18 and 29 years old with Graves' ophthalmopathy.

This clonotype appeared many times. The V gene is TRBV15, the J gene TRBJ2-7; D unclear. The CDR3 totals 14 residues. Germline V gives CDR1 LNHNV, CDR2 YYDKDF (reference sequence). Trimming shortened V by 0 bases and J by 2 bases, and 8 bases separated the two germline ends. CDR3: CATSRDRHPYEQYF. The CDR3 DNA sequence: TGTGCCACCAGCAGAGATCGACACCCCTACGAGCAGTACTTC.

This clonotype was seen at least ten times. The chain links TRBV7-2 to TRBJ2-2; no definite D call. This CDR3 spans 15 amino acids. The germline CDR1 and CDR2 sequences are SGHTA and FQGNSA. V lost 5 bases, J lost 3 bases, and 13 bases lay in between. As DNA, the CDR3 is TGTGCCAGCAGCCCCGCCCGGGCTCACACCGGGGAGCTGTTTTTT. Amino acids: CASSPARAHTGELFF.

The V call is TRBV2, the J call TRBJ2-1, with TRBD2 matching 7 bases. The V segment lost 8 bases and the J segment 4 bases; nucleotides outside the gene matches: 8. The CDR3 spans 14 residues. Germline-derived CDR1 and CDR2 are SNHLY and FYNNEI. This CDR3 is CASLASGNYNEQFF. The CDR3 bases are TGTGCCAGCCTTGCTAGCGGAAATTACAATGAGCAGTTCTTC.

This clonotype showed up many times. The rearrangement joins TRBV6-1 to TRBJ2-1; 7 nucleotides match TRBD2. V shed 2 bases and J 5 bases; nucleotides not matched to a gene: 3. Per the germline V gene, CDR1 is MNHNS and CDR2 is SASEGT. This CDR3 spans 14 amino acids. CDR3 loop: CASSEQGGDNEQFF. CDR3 nucleotides: TGTGCCAGCAGTGAACAGGGAGGGGACAATGAGCAGTTCTTC.